What follows are 12 T cell receptor beta chains derived from one specimen sequenced in a study of beta chain features in type 1 diabetes. Reverse transcription of all isolated RNA meant that expressed TCRB transcripts were sequenced. Assay: immunoSEQ multiplex PCR; the TCRdb copy retains only in-frame clones and omits some. The table records about 290,000 clones, roughly 8% of them present only once. Sequencing was performed on central memory CD4+ T cells from blood. The receptors shown here come from a woman aged 18 to 35 in good health.

The chain has TRBV11-2 and TRBJ2-1; D gene uncertain. Germline V lookup: CDR1 SGHAT, CDR2 FQNNGV. The CDR3 runs 17 residues. Trimming removed 1 base from V and 0 bases from J, with 13 bases in between. In nucleotides, the CDR3 is TGTGCCAGCAGCTTAGCGGGTGATAAGTTCTCCTACAATGAGCAGTTCTTC. This codes for CASSLAGDKFSYNEQFF.

The chain is built from TRBV7-2 and TRBJ2-1; 15 nucleotides match TRBD2. The V segment lost 5 bases and the J segment 15 bases; nucleotides outside the gene matches: 11. From germline, CDR1 is SGHTA and CDR2 FQGNSA. The CDR3 is 15 amino acids. CDR3 residues: CASSVPGTSGRIMFF. CDR3 nucleotide sequence: TGTGCCAGCAGCGTCCCCGGGACTAGCGGGAGGATAATGTTCTTC.

V gene TRBV27 combines with J gene TRBJ2-5; 14 nucleotides agree with TRBD2. Trimming removed 5 bases from V and 5 bases from J; junction bases left unmatched: 7. Germline V CDR1 and CDR2: MNHEY, SMNVEV (reference sequence). The CDR3 totals 16 residues. CDR3 in amino acids: CASSKRTSGRRETQYF. The CDR3 region has the DNA TGTGCCAGCAGTAAACGGACTAGCGGGAGGAGGGAGACCCAGTACTTC.

This clone was recorded a few times. The chain links TRBV27 to TRBJ2-3; 7 positions agree with TRBD2. This CDR3 contains 14 residues. CDR1 MNHEY and CDR2 SMNVEV come from the germline V gene (reference sequence). J lost 2 bases, V lost 6 bases, and 5 bases had no gene match. The CDR3 DNA is TGTGCCAGCAGGAGCGGGGTATTCACAGATACGCAGTATTTT. Residues: CASRSGVFTDTQYF.

This clone was counted ten times or more. This specimen includes other DNA sequences encoding the same CDR3. In DNA form, the CDR3 reads TGTGCCAGCAGCCCGTCCTACGAGCAGTACTTC. Protein product: CASSPSYEQYF. The rearrangement uses TRBV7-2 and TRBJ2-7, with D unresolved. Trimming left V 5 bases short and J 1 base short, with 3 bases between. Germline CDR1 is SGHTA and CDR2 is FQGNSA. This CDR3 is 11 amino acids long.

In its sample, this clone was seen many times. The V call is TRBV5-1, the J call TRBJ1-6, with 9 bases identical to TRBD1. Germline V gene data show CDR1 as SGHRS and CDR2 as YFSETQ. This CDR3 comprises 17 residues. Trimming removed 0 bases from V and 3 bases from J; junction bases left unmatched: 4. The CDR3 nucleotides read TGCGCCAGCAGCTTGGAAGGACAGGGGAGCTATAATTCACCCCTCCACTTT. Protein sequence: CASSLEGQGSYNSPLHF.

This clone was observed a few times. The V and J genes are TRBV5-4 and TRBJ2-2, with a tentative D call TRBD1 (5 bases). This CDR3 region has 13 residues. V lost 1 base and J 4 bases, leaving 5 bases between the germline ends. Per the germline V gene, CDR1 is SGHNT and CDR2 is YYREEE (reference sequence). The DNA of the CDR3 is TGTGCCAGCAGCTTGCAGGGCACCGGGGAGCTGTTTTTT. It encodes CASSLQGTGELFF. Full variable domain (outside the CDR3, taken from reference TRBV5-4 and TRBJ2-2): ETGVTQSPTHLIKTRGQQVTLRCSSQSGHNTVSWYQQALGQGPQFIFQYYREEENGRGNFPPRFSGLQFPNYSSELNVNALELDDSALYLCASSLQGTGELFFGEGSRLTVL.

J is TRBJ2-5 and V is TRBV7-7; D assignment may be TRBD1 or TRBD2 (7 bases each). Germline values: CDR1 SSHAT, CDR2 FNYEAQ (reference sequence). This CDR3 has 14 amino acids. V was cut by 4 bases and J by 4 bases, with 13 bases left in between. As DNA, the CDR3 is TGTGCCAGCAGCTATACAGGGGAGGGAGAGACCCAGTACTTC. Protein product: CASSYTGEGETQYF.

J is TRBJ1-2 and V is TRBV7-8, with 7 bases fitting TRBD1. This CDR3 contains 15 residues. Looked up from germline, CDR1 is SGHVS and CDR2 is FQNEAQ. V gave up 1 base and J gave up 6 bases; unmatched junction bases: 8. CDR3 DNA: TGTGCCAGCAGCTTAGGGGCACAGGGGTTCGATGGCTACACCTTC. This codes for CASSLGAQGFDGYTF.

This clone has just a few counts. This chain joins TRBV7-2 and TRBJ2-1; the match to TRBD2 covers 10 bases. Germline loops: CDR1 SGHTA, CDR2 FQGNSA. This CDR3 contains 15 residues. The J segment lost 6 bases and the V segment lost 2 bases, leaving 4 bases of the junction unmatched. The CDR3 DNA is TGTGCCAGCAGCTTAAGCCTAGCGGGAGTCAATGAGCAGTTCTTC. Its translation: CASSLSLAGVNEQFF.

This clone was observed at least ten times. The genes are TRBV6-5 and TRBJ2-4; 12 positions agree with TRBD2. Germline assignment: CDR1 MNHEY and CDR2 SVGAGI. The CDR3 has 15 amino acids. V dropped 6 bases and J dropped 6; count of bases not matched to a gene: 6. The CDR3 is CASSPKGLAGNIQYF. In nucleotides, the CDR3 is TGTGCCAGCAGCCCGAAGGGACTAGCGGGAAACATTCAGTACTTC.

The V and J genes are TRBV7-3 and TRBJ2-7, with D possibly being TRBD1 (6 bases). Germline V gene lookup returns CDR1 SGHTA and CDR2 FQGTGA. With 5 bases removed from V and 3 bases from J, the gap between germline ends came to 14 bases. The CDR3 is made up of 14 amino acids. The chain's CDR3 is CASSRVPDSYEQYV. CDR3 DNA sequence: TGTGCCAGCAGCCGCGTCCCGGACAGCTACGAGCAGTACGTC.